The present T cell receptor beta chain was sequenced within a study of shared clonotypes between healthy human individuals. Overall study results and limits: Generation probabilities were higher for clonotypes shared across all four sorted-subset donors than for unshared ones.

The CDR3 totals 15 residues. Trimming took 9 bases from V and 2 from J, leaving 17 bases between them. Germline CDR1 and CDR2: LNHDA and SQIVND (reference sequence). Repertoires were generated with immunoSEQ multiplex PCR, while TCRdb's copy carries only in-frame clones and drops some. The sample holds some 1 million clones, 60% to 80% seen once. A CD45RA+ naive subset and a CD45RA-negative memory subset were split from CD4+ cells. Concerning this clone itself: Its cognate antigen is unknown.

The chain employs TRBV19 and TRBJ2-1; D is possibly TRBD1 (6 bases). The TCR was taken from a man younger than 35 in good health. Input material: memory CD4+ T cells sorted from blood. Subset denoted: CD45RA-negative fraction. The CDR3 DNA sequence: TGTGCCAGCAGAGCGCCGGGACACACCTACAATGAGCAGTTCTTC. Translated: CASRAPGHTYNEQFF.